Listed below are T cell receptor beta chains from one sample, sequenced in a study of T cell responses to AZD1222 COVID-19 vaccine. Sequencing used immunoSEQ multiplex PCR; TCRdb keeps in-frame clones, though not all of them. The data contain about 94,000 clones, about 85% of them seen just once; the ten biggest clones take up around 5%. Sequences were derived from peripheral blood, sampled 28 days after the second AZD1222 dose. These receptors were collected from an adult who received the AZD1222 COVID-19 vaccine. CDR3s include the opening cysteine and the closing phenylalanine or tryptophan. Each record gives: clone size, J gene, D gene, V gene, CDR3 DNA, CDR3 protein. The D gene is left open where the match is weak. Expanded clones get a size class; other rows say once, few or many, or leave the size out.

abundance: .; j_gene: TRBJ2-7; d_gene: TRBD1; v_gene: TRBV15; CDR3nt: TGTGCCACCAGCAGAGATAGGGACAGGGGGTACGAGCAGTACTTC; CDR3aa: CATSRDRDRGYEQYF
abundance: few; j_gene: TRBJ1-6; d_gene: TRBD1; v_gene: TRBV18; CDR3nt: TGTGCCAGCTCACCACGAGTGATCCAACAGGGGGGGCATTCACCCCTCCACTTT; CDR3aa: CASSPRVIQQGGHSPLHF
abundance: .; j_gene: TRBJ1-4; d_gene: .; v_gene: TRBV4-3; CDR3nt: TGCGCCAGCAGCCAAGATTTGAGGTCACAGGGAACAAATGAAAAACTGTTTTTT; CDR3aa: CASSQDLRSQGTNEKLFF
abundance: .; j_gene: TRBJ2-1; d_gene: .; v_gene: TRBV5-1; CDR3nt: TGCGCCAGCAGCTTGGCGAGGAATGAGCAGTTCTTC; CDR3aa: CASSLARNEQFF
abundance: .; j_gene: TRBJ2-3; d_gene: .; v_gene: TRBV19; CDR3nt: TGTGCCAGTACCTCACGGGCAGGGACTAGCACAGATACGCAGTATTTT; CDR3aa: CASTSRAGTSTDTQYF
abundance: once; j_gene: TRBJ2-3; d_gene: .; v_gene: TRBV11-3; CDR3nt: TGTGCCAGCAGCTTGGGCTGGGGGGATACGCAGTATTTT; CDR3aa: CASSLGWGDTQYF
abundance: .; j_gene: TRBJ2-3; d_gene: TRBD2; v_gene: TRBV5-8; CDR3nt: TGTGCCAGCAGCTTGGGAGCGGGGGACACAGATACGCAGTATTTT; CDR3aa: CASSLGAGDTDTQYF
abundance: .; j_gene: TRBJ2-3; d_gene: .; v_gene: TRBV4-2; CDR3nt: TGTGCCAGCAGCCAAGATAGAGGAGAGGGGAAGGCAGATACGCAGTATTTT; CDR3aa: CASSQDRGEGKADTQYF
abundance: .; j_gene: TRBJ2-7; d_gene: TRBD2; v_gene: TRBV7-6; CDR3nt: TGTGCCAGCAGCTTATTCGGTGGGGGGGTCAACGAGCAGTACTTC; CDR3aa: CASSLFGGGVNEQYF
abundance: .; j_gene: TRBJ1-1; d_gene: .; v_gene: TRBV7-9; CDR3nt: TGTGCCAGCAGCTTTGTAGGGAACACTGAAGCTTTCTTT; CDR3aa: CASSFVGNTEAFF
abundance: .; j_gene: TRBJ2-1; d_gene: .; v_gene: TRBV4-2; CDR3nt: TGTGCCAGCAGCCAAGAACTAGCCTCCTACAATGAGCAGTTCTTC; CDR3aa: CASSQELASYNEQFF
abundance: .; j_gene: TRBJ2-1; d_gene: TRBD2; v_gene: TRBV7-3; CDR3nt: TGTGCCAGCAGCTATGGACTAGCGGGAGGGGCTTACAATGAGCAGTTCTTC; CDR3aa: CASSYGLAGGAYNEQFF
abundance: .; j_gene: TRBJ2-1; d_gene: TRBD2; v_gene: TRBV10-3; CDR3nt: TGTGCCATCAGTGACCCCATAACTAGCGTCAATGAGCAGTTCTTC; CDR3aa: CAISDPITSVNEQFF
abundance: .; j_gene: TRBJ2-1; d_gene: .; v_gene: TRBV5-1; CDR3nt: TGCGCCAGCAGCCAAGGGACTTCCAATGAGCAGTTCTTC; CDR3aa: CASSQGTSNEQFF
abundance: .; j_gene: TRBJ2-2; d_gene: .; v_gene: TRBV5-4; CDR3nt: TGTGCCAGCAGCTTCGAGGGCACCGGGGAGCTGTTTTTT; CDR3aa: CASSFEGTGELFF